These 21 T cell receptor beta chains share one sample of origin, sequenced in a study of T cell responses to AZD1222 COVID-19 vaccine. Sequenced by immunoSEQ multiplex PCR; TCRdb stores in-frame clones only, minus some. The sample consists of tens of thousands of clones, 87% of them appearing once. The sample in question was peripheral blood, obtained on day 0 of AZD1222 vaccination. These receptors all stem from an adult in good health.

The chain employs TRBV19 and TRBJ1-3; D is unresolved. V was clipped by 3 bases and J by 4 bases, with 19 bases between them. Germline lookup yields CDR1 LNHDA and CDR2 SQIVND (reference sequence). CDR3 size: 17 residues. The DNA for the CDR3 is TGTGCCAGTAGTATCCGGACTTCCCGGCACTCCGGAAACACCATATATTTT. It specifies CASSIRTSRHSGNTIYF.

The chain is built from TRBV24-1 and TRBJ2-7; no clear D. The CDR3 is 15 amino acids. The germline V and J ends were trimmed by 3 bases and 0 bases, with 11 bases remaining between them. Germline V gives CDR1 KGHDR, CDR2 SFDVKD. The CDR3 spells CATSDNLGPSYEQYF. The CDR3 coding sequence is TGTGCCACCAGTGATAATCTGGGTCCCTCCTACGAGCAGTACTTC.

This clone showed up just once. The CDR3 spells CSASLDRNYGYTF. The DNA of the CDR3 is TGCAGTGCTAGTTTAGACAGAAACTATGGCTACACCTTC. The V call is TRBV20-1, the J call TRBJ1-2; possibly TRBD1 for D (5 bases). Germline CDR1 reads DFQATT; CDR2 reads SNEGSKA (reference sequence). This CDR3 has 13 amino acids. V was cut by 3 bases and J by 2 bases, with 10 bases left in between.

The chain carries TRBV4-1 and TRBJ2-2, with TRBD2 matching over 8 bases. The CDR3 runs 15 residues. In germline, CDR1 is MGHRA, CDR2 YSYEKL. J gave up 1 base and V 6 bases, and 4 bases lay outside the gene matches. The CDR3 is CASRLTSVNTGELFF. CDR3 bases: TGCGCCAGCAGATTGACTAGCGTGAACACCGGGGAGCTGTTTTTT.

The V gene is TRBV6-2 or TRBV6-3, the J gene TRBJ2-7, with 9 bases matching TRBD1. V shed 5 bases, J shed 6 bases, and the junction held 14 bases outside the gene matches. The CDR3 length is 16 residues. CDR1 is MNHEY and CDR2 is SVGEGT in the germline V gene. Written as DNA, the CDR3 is TGTGCCAGCAGTCGACCTCCGGGACAGGGATATTCCGAGCAGTACTTC. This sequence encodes CASSRPPGQGYSEQYF.

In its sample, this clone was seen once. The CDR3 region has the DNA TGTGCCAGCAGTGAACTCCGGGACAGGGTTGTTGAGCAGTTCTTC. Translated, it gives CASSELRDRVVEQFF. The chain is built from TRBV2 and TRBJ2-1, with 9 bases lining up with TRBD1. This CDR3 has 15 amino acids. Germline CDR1 reads SNHLY; CDR2 reads FYNNEI. V was clipped by 2 bases and J by 9 bases; unmatched bases: 8.

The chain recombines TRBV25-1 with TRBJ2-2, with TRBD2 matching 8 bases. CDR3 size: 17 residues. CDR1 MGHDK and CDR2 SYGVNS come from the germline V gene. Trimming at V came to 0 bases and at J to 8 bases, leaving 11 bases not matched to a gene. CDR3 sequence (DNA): TGTGCCAGCAGTGAATATCGGCTCGGGAGGGCCGGAGGGGAGCTGTTTTTT. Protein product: CASSEYRLGRAGGELFF.

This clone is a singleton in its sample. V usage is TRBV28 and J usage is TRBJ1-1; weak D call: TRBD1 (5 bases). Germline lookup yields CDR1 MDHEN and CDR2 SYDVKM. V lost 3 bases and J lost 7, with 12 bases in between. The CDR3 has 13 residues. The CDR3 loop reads CASSLGRNFEAFF. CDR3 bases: TGTGCCAGCAGTTTGGGACGGAATTTTGAAGCTTTCTTT.

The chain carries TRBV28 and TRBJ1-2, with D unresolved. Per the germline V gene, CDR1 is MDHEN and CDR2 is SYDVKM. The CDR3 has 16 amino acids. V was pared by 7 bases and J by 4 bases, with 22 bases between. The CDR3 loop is CASTVGEAPLGYGYTF. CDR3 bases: TGTGCCAGCACCGTTGGGGAGGCACCACTAGGCTATGGCTACACCTTC.

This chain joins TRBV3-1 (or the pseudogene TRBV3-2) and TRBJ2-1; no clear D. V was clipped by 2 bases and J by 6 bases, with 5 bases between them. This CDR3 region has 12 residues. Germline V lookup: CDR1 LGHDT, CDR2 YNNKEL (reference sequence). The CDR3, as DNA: TGTGCCAGCAGCCAACCTAGCAATGAGCAGTTCTTC. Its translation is CASSQPSNEQFF.

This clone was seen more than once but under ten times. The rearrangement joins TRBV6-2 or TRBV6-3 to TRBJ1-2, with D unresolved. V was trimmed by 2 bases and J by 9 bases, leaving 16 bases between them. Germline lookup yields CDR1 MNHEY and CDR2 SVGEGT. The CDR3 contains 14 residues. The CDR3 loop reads CASSYPLVGLRYTF. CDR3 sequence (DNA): TGTGCCAGCAGTTACCCGCTCGTTGGTTTGCGCTACACCTTC.

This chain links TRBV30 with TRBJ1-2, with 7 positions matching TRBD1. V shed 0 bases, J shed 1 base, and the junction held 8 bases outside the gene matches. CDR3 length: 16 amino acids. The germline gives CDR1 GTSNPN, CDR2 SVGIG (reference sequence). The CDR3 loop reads CAWSVPGQSLNYGYTF. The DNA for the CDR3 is TGTGCCTGGAGTGTACCGGGACAGAGTCTTAACTATGGCTACACCTTC.

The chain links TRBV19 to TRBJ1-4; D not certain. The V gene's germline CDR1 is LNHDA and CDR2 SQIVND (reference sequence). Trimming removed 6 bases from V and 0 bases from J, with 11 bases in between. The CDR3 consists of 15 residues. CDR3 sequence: CASSHPGTTNEKLFF. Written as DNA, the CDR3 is TGTGCCAGTAGCCACCCGGGGACAACTAATGAAAAACTGTTTTTT.

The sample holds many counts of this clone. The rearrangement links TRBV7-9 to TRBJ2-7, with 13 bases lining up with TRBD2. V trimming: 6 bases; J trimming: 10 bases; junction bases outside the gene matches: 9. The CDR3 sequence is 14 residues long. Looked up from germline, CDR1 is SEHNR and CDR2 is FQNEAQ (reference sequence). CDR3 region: CASRDPGTSGKQYF. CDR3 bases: TGTGCCAGCAGGGACCCCGGGACTAGCGGGAAACAGTACTTC.

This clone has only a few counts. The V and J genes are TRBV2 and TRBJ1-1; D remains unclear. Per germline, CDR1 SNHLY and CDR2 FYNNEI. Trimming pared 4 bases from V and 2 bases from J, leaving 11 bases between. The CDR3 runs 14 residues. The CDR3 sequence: CASSVTVLNTEAFF. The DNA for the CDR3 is TGTGCCAGCAGTGTCACCGTCCTAAACACTGAAGCTTTCTTT.

The CDR3 DNA sequence: TGCGCCAGCACCCTAACAGCGGAAGCCTACGAGCAGTACTTC. This sequence encodes CASTLTAEAYEQYF. The chain recombines TRBV5-1 with TRBJ2-7, with D maybe TRBD2 (5 bases). Trimming removed 6 bases from V and 2 bases from J, with 15 bases in between. Germline V gene data show CDR1 as SGHRS and CDR2 as YFSETQ. The CDR3 spans 14 residues.

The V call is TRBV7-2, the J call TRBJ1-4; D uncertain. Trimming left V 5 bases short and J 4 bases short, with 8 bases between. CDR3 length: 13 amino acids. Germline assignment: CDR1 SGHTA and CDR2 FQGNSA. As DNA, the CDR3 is TGTGCCAGCAGCCCTCGGGGTAATGAAAAACTGTTTTTT. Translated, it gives CASSPRGNEKLFF.

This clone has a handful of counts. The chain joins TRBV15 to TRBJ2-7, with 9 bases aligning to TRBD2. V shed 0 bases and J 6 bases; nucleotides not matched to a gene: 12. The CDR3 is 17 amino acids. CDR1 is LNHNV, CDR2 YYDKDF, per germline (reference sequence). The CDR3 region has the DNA TGTGCCACCAGCAGAGATCAGGCGAGCGGGAGGCGAGGCGAGCAGTACTTC. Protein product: CATSRDQASGRRGEQYF.

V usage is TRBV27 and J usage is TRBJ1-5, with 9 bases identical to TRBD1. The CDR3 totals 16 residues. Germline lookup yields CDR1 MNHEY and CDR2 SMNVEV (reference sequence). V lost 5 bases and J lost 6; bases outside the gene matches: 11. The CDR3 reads CASSRLQGASGQPQHF. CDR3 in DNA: TGTGCCAGCAGTCGTCTACAGGGGGCGTCGGGTCAGCCCCAGCATTTT.

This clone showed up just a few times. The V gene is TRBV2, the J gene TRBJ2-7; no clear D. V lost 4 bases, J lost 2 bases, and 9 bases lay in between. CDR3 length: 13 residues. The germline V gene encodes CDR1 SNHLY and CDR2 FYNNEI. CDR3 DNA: TGTGCCAGCAGTGGGTTACCTCCCTACGAGCAGTACTTC. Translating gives CASSGLPPYEQYF.

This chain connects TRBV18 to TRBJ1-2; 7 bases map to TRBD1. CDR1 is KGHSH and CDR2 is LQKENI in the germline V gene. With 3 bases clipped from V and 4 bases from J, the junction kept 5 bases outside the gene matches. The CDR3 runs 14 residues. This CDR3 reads CASSPDRDSYGYTF. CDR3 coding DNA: TGTGCCAGCTCACCTGACAGGGATTCCTATGGCTACACCTTC. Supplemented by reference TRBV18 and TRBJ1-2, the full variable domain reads NAGVMQNPRHLVRRRGQEARLRCSPMKGHSHVYWYRQLPEEGLKFMVYLQKENIIDESGMPKERFSAEFPKEGPSILRIQQVVRGDSAAYFCASSPDRDSYGYTFGSGTRLTVV.